This T cell receptor (beta chain) appears in the sequencing data of a study of blood T cell repertoires in COVID-19. The overall study: Sites across the United States, Italy and Spain contributed samples from acute and convalescent COVID-19. In each case, the material was cDNA or gDNA derived from T cells, B-cell-depleted T cells, or PBMCs.

How the authors handled the data: Amplification from reference gene primers served as the basis for estimated nucleated cell counts. The repertoire was sequenced with immunoSEQ multiplex PCR; TCRdb's copy has only in-frame clones and lacks some. V and J calls and clone size come straight from that table; D and trimming were deduced from the DNA. The sample consists of under 300,000 clones, roughly 80% of them appearing once. Germline assignment: CDR1 SGDLS and CDR2 YYNGEE. The CDR3 has 16 residues. The germline V and J ends were trimmed by 2 bases and 0 bases, with 13 bases remaining between them. Sequencing used peripheral blood. The TCR comes from a woman aged 18 to 35 with acute or convalescent COVID-19. The gene calls are TRBV9 and TRBJ2-3; D not resolved. The CDR3 spells CASSVTNGRSTDTQYF. The CDR3, as DNA: TGTGCCAGCAGCGTTACGAACGGTAGAAGCACAGATACGCAGTATTTT.